This T cell receptor beta chain came from a study of T-cell reconstitution after alpha-beta-depleted transplantation in children. General study points: Reports say that about two months after transplant, the alpha-beta T cells came out of several hundred graft clones that had expanded.

The V gene's germline CDR1 is ENHRY and CDR2 SYGVKD. V gave up 7 bases and J gave up 1 base; unmatched junction bases: 1. This CDR3 has 14 residues. At least ten counts were recorded for this clonotype. What it binds is not known. Unique molecular identifiers were incorporated during preparation of the TCRbeta library. MiXCR, applied by TCRdb to the PCR reads, yields one record per CDR3 protein. The sample has 200,000 to 250,000 distinct CDR3 sequences, less than 9% seen once. V and J are TRBV10-3 and TRBJ2-2, with TRBD1 matching over 9 bases. The receptor was isolated from a male patient aged 5 to 17 who had a stem cell transplant for acute lymphoblastic leukemia, so the T cells may come from the graft donor. The sample in question was PBMCs, mostly from graft donor cells, obtained 180 days after TCRalphabeta/CD19-depleted stem cell transplant. DNA of the CDR3: TGTGCCATCAACAGGGGGCAGAACACCGGGGAGCTGTTTTTT. It translates to CAINRGQNTGELFF.